This T cell receptor beta chain comes out of a study of identical twins. Study-wide results and limits: Possibly, invariant MAIT and iNKT cells partly confounded zero-insertion analyses. Cross-sectional statistical analysis was relied on for the conclusions, without the same donors being followed.

This clonotype was detected a few times. Its specificity is unknown. This CDR3 contains 19 residues. The germline gives CDR1 LNHNV, CDR2 YYDKDF (reference sequence). With 0 bases clipped from V and 5 bases from J, the junction kept 14 bases outside the gene matches. One entry per CDR3 protein results from TCRdb running MiXCR on the 5' RACE reads. The repertoire holds hundreds of thousands of distinct CDR3 sequences, under 8.5% seen once, with about 1.6% in the top ten. These records were also assigned to another study, of yellow fever vaccine responses in identical twins.

This TCR derives from a woman in her late teens or twenties in good health. The chain combines TRBV15 with TRBJ2-3; the match to TRBD1 covers 10 bases. The specimen was PBMCs. The chain's CDR3 is CATSRELPGTGVAKDTQYF. The CDR3 DNA reads TGTGCCACCAGCAGAGAGTTACCCGGGACAGGGGTTGCCAAAGATACGCAGTATTTT.